Each of the 13 T cell receptor beta chains below was sequenced from the same sample in a study of T-cell reconstitution after alpha-beta-depleted transplantation in children. Preparing the TCRbeta library involved the use of unique molecular identifiers. A single record per CDR3 protein comes from TCRdb applying MiXCR to the PCR reads. This sample has fewer than 250,000 distinct CDR3 sequences, with approximately 19% found just once. Sequencing was performed on PBMCs, mostly from graft donor cells, taken 360 days after TCRalphabeta/CD19-depleted stem cell transplant. Source of these receptors: a male patient under 10 years old who had a stem cell transplant for acute lymphoblastic leukemia, so the T cells may come from the graft donor.

Points on this clonotype: Its ends do not fully match the called genes, so a read error is possible. The chain uses TRBV29-1 and TRBJ1-2, with 7 positions matching TRBD1. The germline gives CDR1 SQVTM, CDR2 ANQGSEA. The length of the CDR3 is 12 residues. Here the CDR3 DNA reads TGCAGCGTTGCCTCAAGCCGGGACAGCGAGGTCTTC. Protein sequence: CSVASSRDSEVF.

This clonotype was seen at least ten times. This chain uses TRBV7-2 with TRBJ2-3; 7 bases line up with TRBD2. Looked up from germline, CDR1 is SGHTA and CDR2 is FQGNSA. The CDR3 length is 15 residues. The J segment lost 4 bases and the V segment lost 2 bases, leaving 6 bases of the junction unmatched. Here the CDR3 reads CASSLWEAGSDTQYF. Written as DNA, the CDR3 is TGTGCCAGCAGCTTATGGGAAGCGGGGTCAGATACGCAGTATTTT.

This chain joins TRBV6-2 or TRBV6-3 and TRBJ1-6; D possibly corresponds to TRBD1 (5 bases). The ends were cut back, 2 bases at V and 17 bases at J, with 19 bases in the middle. Germline CDR1 reads MNHEY; CDR2 reads SVGEGT. The CDR3 consists of 14 residues. CDR3 sequence reads: CASSYRGDAHIVHF. CDR3 in DNA: TGTGCCAGCAGTTACCGAGGGGACGCCCATATCGTCCACTTT.

There are a few counts of this clonotype. The rearrangement links TRBV20-1 to TRBJ1-2; D ambiguous. The germline V and J ends were trimmed by 0 bases and 3 bases, with 20 bases remaining between them. The CDR3 loop spans 17 amino acids. Germline CDR1 reads DFQATT; CDR2 reads SNEGSKA (reference sequence). The CDR3 here is CSARDLEGRVRDYGYTF. The CDR3 DNA is TGCAGTGCTAGAGATCTAGAGGGTCGGGTGAGAGACTATGGCTACACCTTC.

This sequence joins TRBV20-1 and TRBJ2-3; 10 positions agree with TRBD2. Germline assignment: CDR1 DFQATT and CDR2 SNEGSKA (reference sequence). J lost 8 bases, V lost 6 bases, and 17 bases had no gene match. The CDR3 is 16 residues long. As DNA, the CDR3 is TGCAGTGCACGTCTTTCGACTAGCGGGTATTTGGGTACGCAGTATTTT. Its translation: CSARLSTSGYLGTQYF.

This clonotype was seen many times. CDR3 in DNA: TGTGCCAGCATCCACGGACGGCGAAGTGGGTACGAGCAGTACTTC. This translates into CASIHGRRSGYEQYF. This chain links TRBV9 with TRBJ2-7, with D unclear. This CDR3 is built from 15 residues. CDR1 is SGDLS and CDR2 is YYNGEE in the germline V gene. V dropped 6 bases and J dropped 4 bases, with 20 bases sitting between them. The full variable domain, completed using reference TRBV9 and TRBJ2-7, is DSGVTQTPKHLITATGQRVTLRCSPRSGDLSVYWYQQSLDQGLQFLIQYYNGEERAKGNILERFSAQQFPDLHSELNLSSLELGDSALYFCASIHGRRSGYEQYFGPGTRLTVT.

The chain is built from TRBV5-1 and TRBJ2-3; D is ambiguous. This CDR3 has 15 residues. Per germline, CDR1 SGHRS and CDR2 YFSETQ. V was clipped by 0 bases and J by 3 bases, with 11 bases between them. CDR3 in amino acids: CASSLEQVGTDTQYF. CDR3 coding DNA: TGCGCCAGCAGCTTGGAGCAGGTCGGAACAGATACGCAGTATTTT.

This clonotype was recorded a few times. CDR3 nucleotides: TGTGCCAGCAGCCAACAAACCTCAGCGGGAGCGGGCTACAATGAGCAGTTCTTC. This translates into CASSQQTSAGAGYNEQFF. V is TRBV4-2 and J is TRBJ2-1, with 8 bases aligning to TRBD2. The CDR3 has 18 amino acids. The junction had 12 bases not matched to a gene; V was cut back by 2 bases and J by 3 bases. CDR1 is LGHNA, CDR2 YNFKEQ, per germline.

The V and J genes are TRBV28 and TRBJ2-3; D is ambiguous. Germline CDR1 reads MDHEN; CDR2 reads SYDVKM. The germline V and J ends were trimmed by 5 bases and 15 bases, with 21 bases remaining between them. The CDR3 covers 13 residues. The CDR3 sequence: CASSTPGWAHGYF. Here the CDR3 DNA reads TGTGCCAGCAGTACCCCCGGGTGGGCCCACGGATATTTT.

The table lists this clonotype with a few counts. V and J are TRBV10-1 and TRBJ2-7; TRBD2 matches 9 bases. The CDR3 extends over 18 amino acids. Per the germline V gene, CDR1 is WNHNN and CDR2 is SYGVQD (reference sequence). The V and J ends lost 6 bases and 1 base, in that order; junction bases with no gene match: 16. The CDR3 DNA is TGCGCCAGCAGCCCCAGATCGTCCGCGGGGGGGAAGTCCTACGAGCAGTACTTC. It codes for CASSPRSSAGGKSYEQYF.

This clonotype has just a few counts. The chain carries TRBV6-5 and TRBJ2-1, with TRBD2 identical over 10 bases. Germline assignment: CDR1 MNHEY and CDR2 SVGAGI. V shed 0 bases, J shed 5 bases, and the junction held 4 bases outside the gene matches. The CDR3 is made up of 16 amino acids. The CDR3 DNA follows: TGTGCCAGCAGTTACTCGCGGCTAGCGGGAGACAATGAGCAGTTCTTC. Amino acids: CASSYSRLAGDNEQFF.

This clonotype showed up just a few times. J is TRBJ2-1 and V is TRBV29-1; D ambiguous. The CDR3 loop spans 14 amino acids. In germline, CDR1 is SQVTM, CDR2 ANQGSEA. V was pared by 2 bases and J by 0 bases, with 8 bases between. CDR3 sequence: CSVEPRSSYNEQFF. The CDR3 DNA sequence: TGCAGCGTTGAACCACGGAGCTCCTACAATGAGCAGTTCTTC.

The table lists this clonotype with a few counts. The rearrangement joins TRBV29-1 to TRBJ2-5, with 7 bases aligning to TRBD1. Germline V lookup: CDR1 SQVTM, CDR2 ANQGSEA. V shed 4 bases, J shed 4 bases, and the junction held 3 bases outside the gene matches. The CDR3 is 12 amino acids. CDR3 region: CSVGGTAETQYF. The CDR3 region has the DNA TGCAGCGTTGGGGGGACAGCAGAGACCCAGTACTTC.